A selection of T cell receptor beta chains follows, all from one sample in a study of human T cells and chemical hapten exposure. TCRdb re-derived calls from the RACE reads in MiXCR, one entry per CDR3 protein. The repertoire includes about 49,000 distinct CDR3 sequences, 9.3% of them detected once, and 4% to 5.5% sits in the top ten. The source was whole blood, collected in connection with sensitization to the hapten diphenylcyclopropenone (DPC). These TCRs come from a woman aged 45-59 years with alopecia areata. Some clones in this sample may be carry-over from other donors' samples. Each CDR3 is given with its conserved first and last residue. D genes are given only for firm matches. For some rows the clone size is stated as once, few or many, or as a class when expanded; others skip it.

>TRBV27|-|TRBJ2-7|-
CASRRKTRGPSYEQYF
TGTGCCAGCAGACGGAAAACCAGGGGACCCTCCTACGAGCAGTACTTC
>TRBV5-4|-|TRBJ2-1|TRBD1
CASSPLVPAPAGGQAFGEQFF
TGTGCCAGCAGCCCCCTGGTGCCGGCCCCGGCCGGGGGACAGGCCTTTGGTGAGCAGTTCTTC
>TRBV7-6|-|TRBJ2-2|-
CASSEGLSTGELFF
TGTGCCAGCAGCGAGGGGTTAAGCACCGGGGAGCTGTTTTTT
>TRBV20-1|many|TRBJ1-1|-
CSARLNSIAEAFF
TGCAGTGCTAGATTAAACAGTATAGCTGAAGCTTTCTTT
>TRBV7-2|many|TRBJ2-7|TRBD2
CASSGRGSGTSGYEQYF
TGTGCCAGCAGCGGGAGAGGTAGCGGGACTAGCGGTTACGAGCAGTACTTC
>TRBV11-1|many|TRBJ2-7|TRBD1
CASSIGNRGSYEQYF
TGTGCCAGCAGCATAGGAAACAGGGGATCCTACGAGCAGTACTTC
>TRBV6-5|many|TRBJ1-6|-
CASSLGRAYNSPLHF
TGTGCCAGCAGTTTGGGGAGGGCCTATAATTCACCCCTCCACTTT
>TRBV18|many|TRBJ1-1|-
CASSPNVPGADEAFF
TGTGCCAGCTCACCAAATGTTCCAGGGGCTGATGAAGCTTTCTTT
>TRBV29-1|many|TRBJ2-5|TRBD2
CSGAASGSIETQYF
TGCAGCGGTGCCGCCAGCGGGAGCATAGAGACCCAGTACTTC
>TRBV28|many|TRBJ1-5|TRBD1
CASSFPGQALFQPQHF
TGTGCCAGCAGTTTCCCCGGACAGGCTCTCTTTCAGCCCCAGCATTTT
>TRBV29-1|many|TRBJ1-5|TRBD1
CSAGQGANQPQHF
TGCAGCGCCGGACAGGGCGCCAATCAGCCCCAGCATTTT
>TRBV6-5|-|TRBJ2-7|TRBD2
CASSYGTSRSYEQYF
TGTGCCAGCAGTTATGGGACTAGTAGGTCCTACGAGCAGTACTTC
>TRBV7-9|few|TRBJ2-3|-
CASSFGTNLNRGADTQYF
TGTGCCAGCAGCTTTGGGACCAACCTAAATAGGGGCGCAGATACGCAGTATTTT
>TRBV29-1|-|TRBJ1-2|-
CSVDDYAGYTF
TGCAGCGTTGATGATTACGCTGGCTACACCTTC
>TRBV9|many|TRBJ2-2|TRBD1
CASSPFLTGVGELFF
TGTGCCAGCAGCCCTTTTTTAACAGGGGTCGGGGAGCTGTTTTTT
>TRBV11-2|many|TRBJ1-2|-
CASSLAFWGSDYGYTF
TGTGCCAGCAGCTTAGCCTTCTGGGGATCCGACTATGGCTACACCTTC
>TRBV29-1|-|TRBJ1-2|-
CSVVQEYGYTF
TGCAGCGTTGTACAGGAATATGGCTACACCTTC
>TRBV5-5|many|TRBJ1-1|-
CASSLAPDGEAFF
TGTGCCAGCAGCTTGGCCCCGGACGGTGAAGCTTTCTTT
>TRBV2|many|TRBJ2-2|-
CASNIRDTGELFF
TGTGCCAGCAATATCCGGGACACCGGGGAGCTGTTTTTT
>TRBV5-1|few|TRBJ1-1|TRBD1
CASSTRDRGQTNTEAFF
TGCGCCAGCAGTACCCGGGACAGGGGGCAAACGAACACTGAAGCTTTCTTT